The clone carrying this TCR beta chain was observed a handful of times. The antigen is not known. For the second PCR, which ran for roughly 6 to 11 cycles, a sample-barcoded 5' primer and a J-beta primer mix were used. MiXCR was run by TCRdb on the 5' RACE reads, yielding one entry per CDR3 protein. The table lists just under 900,000 distinct CDR3 sequences, more than 25% of them singletons. V lost 4 bases and J lost 6, with 16 bases in between. The length of the CDR3 is 15 residues. Germline V CDR1 and CDR2: SEHNR, FQNEAQ (reference sequence). The data belong to a study of blood T cells in healthy people across ages. Regarding the study as a whole: More naive CD4+ cells and higher diversity were found in long-lived than in aged donors.

Sequencing was performed on blood. The TCR was taken from a woman of 80 years or more in good health. This sequence joins TRBV7-9 and TRBJ2-1; D tentatively reads TRBD1 or TRBD2 (5 bases each). The CDR3 DNA reads as TGTGCCAGCAGCTCGACAGAGGGACGGGGCAATGAGCAGTTCTTC. Translated: CASSSTEGRGNEQFF.